This T cell receptor (beta chain) was captured by sequencing in a study of blood T cell repertoires in COVID-19. Only in-frame clones appear in the TCRdb table, and some are missing; sequencing was by immunoSEQ multiplex PCR. Of about 400,000 clones in the sample, around nine tenths were seen once. This CDR3 has 13 amino acids. CDR1 and CDR2 from the germline V gene are GTSNPN and SVGIG (reference sequence). V was cut by 5 bases and J by 2 bases, with 12 bases left in between. The specimen sequenced was peripheral blood. The receptor comes from a human donor in a cohort sampled during active COVID-19. The chain is built from TRBV30 and TRBJ1-1, with D possibly matching TRBD1 (5 bases). For the CDR3, the DNA is TGTGCCTGGTCGGCAGGGTACAACACTGAAGCTTTCTTT. This translates into CAWSAGYNTEAFF.